The 22 T cell receptor beta chains presented below share a single source sample, sequenced in a study of metastatic and nonmetastatic thyroid tumors. TCRdb re-called the PCR reads with MiXCR. The table shows 15,000 to 20,000 clones, with roughly 23% occurring only once. All patients were untreated before thyroid surgery. Sequenced: adjacent normal tissue. These receptors originate from a female donor with papillary thyroid cancer or a benign thyroid nodule (not recorded which). Some clones in this sample may be carry-over from other donors' samples.

This clone was picked up a small number of times. The chain employs TRBV28 and TRBJ2-7; D possibly matches TRBD1 or TRBD2 (5 bases each). This CDR3 contains 15 residues. Germline V lookup: CDR1 MDHEN, CDR2 SYDVKM. Trimming left V 2 bases short and J 5 bases short, with 16 bases between. The CDR3 coding sequence is TGTGCCAGCAGTTTAGGAGTGGGTAGGGGACACGAGCAGTACTTC. Residues: CASSLGVGRGHEQYF.

This clone was seen a handful of times. Within the sample, other DNA sequences also encode this same CDR3. This chain connects TRBV12-5 to TRBJ2-7; possible D gene TRBD2, 6 bases. Trimming shortened V by 1 base and J by 3 bases, and 16 bases separated the two germline ends. Germline-derived CDR1 and CDR2 are LGHNT and FRNRAP. The CDR3 totals 16 residues. CDR3 sequence: CASGLAGGPTIYEQYF. CDR3 bases: TGTGCTAGTGGTTTGGCCGGGGGACCGACGATCTACGAGCAGTACTTC.

This clone showed up just a few times. The gene calls are TRBV7-9 and TRBJ1-6; maybe TRBD1 (5 bases). From germline, CDR1 is SEHNR and CDR2 FQNEAQ (reference sequence). The CDR3 runs 14 residues. V was cut by 5 bases and J by 6 bases, with 11 bases left in between. The CDR3 nucleotides read TGTGCCAGCAGCGAAGGACAAGCTAATTCACCCCTCCACTTT. Translating it yields CASSEGQANSPLHF.

This chain links TRBV3-1 with TRBJ1-5, with TRBD1 matching over 10 bases. Germline V CDR1 and CDR2: LGHDT, YNNKEL (reference sequence). The CDR3 is made up of 14 amino acids. Trimming at V came to 2 bases and at J to 7 bases, leaving 2 bases not matched to a gene. Written as DNA, the CDR3 is TGTGCCAGCAGCCAACGGACAGGGGGACAGCCCCAGCATTTT. Translating gives CASSQRTGGQPQHF. Combining the CDR3 with reference TRBV3-1 and TRBJ1-5 gives the whole variable domain DTAVSQTPKYLVTQMGNDKSIKCEQNLGHDTMYWYKQDSKKFLKIMFSYNNKELIINETVPNRFSPKSPDKAHLNLHINSLELGDSAVYFCASSQRTGGQPQHFGDGTRLSIL.

CDR3 sequence: CASSLTYLGYEQYF. The CDR3 bases are TGTGCCAGCAGCCTCACCTACTTGGGATACGAGCAGTACTTC. The chain carries TRBV11-3 and TRBJ2-7, with no clear D. V dropped 5 bases and J dropped 4 bases, with 15 bases sitting between them. The CDR3 extends over 14 amino acids. Germline V CDR1 and CDR2: SGHNT, YENEEA.

This chain joins TRBV5-1 and TRBJ2-3; 9 bases map to TRBD2. Germline V CDR1 and CDR2: SGHRS, YFSETQ. V trimming: 4 bases; J trimming: 4 bases; junction bases outside the gene matches: 4. This CDR3 has 14 residues. The CDR3 loop reads CASSQIAGADTQYF. Here the CDR3 DNA reads TGCGCCAGCAGCCAAATAGCGGGAGCAGATACGCAGTATTTT.

Worth noting for this clone: One base away lies a much larger clone, so this may be a sequencing read error. The sample holds other DNA sequences that translate to the same CDR3. The chain employs TRBV28 and TRBJ2-7; D is perhaps TRBD1 (5 bases). The CDR3 runs 13 residues. CDR1 is MDHEN, CDR2 SYDVKM, per germline. The DNA of the CDR3 is TGTGCCAGCAGTTTTGGACACCCCTATGAGCAGTACTTC. This codes for CASSFGHPYEQYF.

Within the sample, this clone is large. This chain links TRBV12-3 or TRBV12-4 with TRBJ1-4, with D perhaps TRBD1 (6 bases). This CDR3 has 16 residues. V was pared by 5 bases and J by 4 bases, with 17 bases between. In DNA, the CDR3 is TGTGCCAGCAGTAACCTCAAAGGACAGCGTAATGAAAAACTGTTTTTT. It codes for CASSNLKGQRNEKLFF.

J is TRBJ2-3 and V is TRBV5-1; TRBD2 matches 7 bases. The trim removed 1 base at V and 3 bases at J, leaving 8 bases unmatched. The CDR3 has 16 amino acids. Germline V gene data show CDR1 as SGHRS and CDR2 as YFSETQ. CDR3 nucleotide sequence: TGCGCCAGCAGCTTGAATCAAGCGGGACTGACAGATACGCAGTATTTT. This encodes CASSLNQAGLTDTQYF.

This rearrangement joins TRBV20-1 to TRBJ2-1; TRBD2 aligns across 9 bases. V lost 0 bases and J lost 0; bases outside the gene matches: 15. The germline CDR1 and CDR2 sequences are DFQATT and SNEGSKA (reference sequence). CDR3 length: 20 residues. The CDR3 region has the DNA TGCAGTGCTAGAGATTCAGCGGTAGCGGGGGCGATGAGCTCCTACAATGAGCAGTTCTTC. Translation: CSARDSAVAGAMSSYNEQFF.

To note about this clone: A much bigger clone sits one base away, suggesting this may be a read error. This chain connects TRBV6-2 or TRBV6-3 to TRBJ2-1; D is possibly TRBD1 or TRBD2 (6 bases each). Trimming removed 2 bases from V and 0 bases from J, with 14 bases in between. Looked up from germline, CDR1 is MNHEY and CDR2 is SVGEGT. The CDR3 has 17 amino acids. The CDR3 region has the DNA TGTGCCAGCAGTTACCTATCGGGGGCCGCCTCCTACAATGAGCAGTTCTTC. As protein: CASSYLSGAASYNEQFF.

A few counts support this clone. The V gene is TRBV19, the J gene TRBJ2-2, with D tentatively TRBD1 or TRBD2 (5 bases each). V was trimmed by 6 bases and J by 6 bases, leaving 11 bases between them. Germline CDR1 LNHDA, CDR2 SQIVND (reference sequence). The CDR3 is 13 residues long. The CDR3 DNA reads as TGTGCCAGTAGCAGGGAGTGGGCCGGGGAGCTGTTTTTT. Its protein is CASSREWAGELFF.

Points on this clone: Other DNA sequences in the sample encode the same CDR3. The chain is built from TRBV12-3 or TRBV12-4 and TRBJ2-7; D is perhaps TRBD1 (8 bases). Deletions cut 6 bases from V and 3 bases from J, with 15 bases between. This CDR3 comprises 14 residues. The CDR3 sequence is CASRQGGPFYEQYF. In DNA, the CDR3 is TGTGCCAGCAGACAGGGGGGGCCCTTCTACGAGCAGTACTTC.

This chain links TRBV5-1 with TRBJ1-2, with 10 bases matching TRBD1. V was pared by 4 bases and J by 0 bases, with 6 bases of the junction left unmatched. This CDR3 has 16 residues. Germline CDR1 SGHRS, CDR2 YFSETQ. Here the CDR3 reads CASSPYGQGANYGYTF. CDR3 nucleotides: TGCGCCAGCAGCCCCTATGGACAGGGGGCTAACTATGGCTACACCTTC.

This clone was found a few times. The conserved phenylalanine or tryptophan normally closing the CDR3 is absent here, so this likely arose from a read error. This rearrangement joins TRBV6-1 to TRBJ1-1; D possibly corresponds to TRBD1 (5 bases). CDR1 is MNHNS and CDR2 is SASEGT in the germline V gene. Trimming took 7 bases from V and 3 from J, leaving 15 bases between them. This CDR3 has 14 amino acids. CDR3 in DNA: TGTGCCAGCACCGGGACGGCCAGGGACACTGAAGCTTTCTTA. Its protein is CASTGTARDTEAFL.

This chain uses TRBV2 with TRBJ2-7, with D perhaps TRBD1 or TRBD2 (6 bases each). The CDR3 has 13 amino acids. Germline assignment: CDR1 SNHLY and CDR2 FYNNEI. Trimming removed 10 bases from V and 5 bases from J, with 18 bases in between. The CDR3 loop reads CAISHRGDDEQYF. The DNA for the CDR3 is TGTGCCATCAGCCATAGGGGGGACGACGAGCAGTACTTC.

V usage is TRBV4-2 and J usage is TRBJ2-3; 10 positions agree with TRBD2. The CDR3 has 19 amino acids. Per germline, CDR1 LGHNA and CDR2 YNFKEQ. The trim removed 0 bases at V and 0 bases at J, leaving 9 bases unmatched. This CDR3 reads CASSQDRTSGDLSTDTQYF. The CDR3 DNA sequence: TGTGCCAGCAGCCAAGATCGCACTAGCGGGGACCTTAGCACAGATACGCAGTATTTT.

Ten or more counts support this clone. The chain couples TRBV27 to TRBJ2-7, with 12 bases fitting TRBD1. Unmatched junction bases numbered 8, after V lost 3 bases and J lost 2 bases. Germline V gene sequence: CDR1 MNHEY, CDR2 SMNVEV (reference sequence). The CDR3 has 17 residues. CDR3 nucleotides: TGTGCCAGCAGTTTTTCAGGGACAGGGGGCACCCCCTACGAGCAGTACTTC. Protein product: CASSFSGTGGTPYEQYF.

By share, this clone counts as large. The genes are TRBV7-8 and TRBJ1-1, with a possible D match to TRBD1 (5 bases). This CDR3 region has 16 residues. V lost 0 bases to trimming and J lost 4 bases, with 15 bases between them. The germline V gene encodes CDR1 SGHVS and CDR2 FQNEAQ. CDR3 region: CASSLAVAKRGTEAFF. In DNA form, the CDR3 reads TGTGCCAGCAGCTTAGCGGTGGCTAAGAGGGGCACTGAAGCTTTCTTT.

CDR3 nucleotide sequence: TGCAGTGCTAGGTGGGACAGGGGGCCTCACGAGCAGTACTTC. Translation gives CSARWDRGPHEQYF. The J gene is TRBJ2-7, the V gene TRBV20-1; 12 bases are a match to TRBD1. Germline CDR1 is DFQATT and CDR2 is SNEGSKA (reference sequence). J gave up 5 bases and V 3 bases, and 5 bases lay outside the gene matches. This CDR3 has 14 amino acids.

The chain recombines TRBV7-2 with TRBJ1-2; the D gene is possibly TRBD1 (6 bases). Germline assignment: CDR1 SGHTA and CDR2 FQGNSA. V was cut by 4 bases and J by 8 bases, with 20 bases left in between. CDR3 length equals 15 residues. The CDR3 is CASSSGRAARGGYTF. The CDR3 DNA is TGTGCCAGCAGCTCCGGAAGGGCAGCCAGGGGCGGCTACACCTTC.

This clone was counted only a few times. This rearrangement joins TRBV28 to TRBJ1-2, with 7 nucleotides matching TRBD1. The CDR3 extends over 13 amino acids. Germline V gives CDR1 MDHEN, CDR2 SYDVKM. With 4 bases clipped from V and 5 bases from J, the junction kept 4 bases outside the gene matches. The CDR3 here is CASSSTGWYGYTF. The DNA for the CDR3 is TGTGCCAGCAGTTCGACAGGGTGGTATGGCTACACCTTC.